What follows is one T cell receptor beta chain and its context. These data come from a study of blood T cell repertoires in COVID-19. Clones were read by immunoSEQ multiplex PCR, and TCRdb kept only the in-frame ones, dropping some. The profile shows 250,000 to 300,000 clones, nearly 90% of them singletons. With 0 bases removed from V and 3 bases from J, the gap between germline ends came to 11 bases. This CDR3 contains 16 residues. Germline CDR1 MGHDK, CDR2 SYGVNS. The chain employs TRBV25-1 and TRBJ2-2; tentative D call: TRBD2 (6 bases). The receptor was isolated from a woman between 45 and 60 years old who had been exposed to COVID-19. Sequenced sample: PBMCs or T cells enriched from blood (not recorded which). DNA for the CDR3: TGTGCCAGCAGTGAATATTGGGGGGTAGACACCGGGGAGCTGTTTTTT. Translated: CASSEYWGVDTGELFF.